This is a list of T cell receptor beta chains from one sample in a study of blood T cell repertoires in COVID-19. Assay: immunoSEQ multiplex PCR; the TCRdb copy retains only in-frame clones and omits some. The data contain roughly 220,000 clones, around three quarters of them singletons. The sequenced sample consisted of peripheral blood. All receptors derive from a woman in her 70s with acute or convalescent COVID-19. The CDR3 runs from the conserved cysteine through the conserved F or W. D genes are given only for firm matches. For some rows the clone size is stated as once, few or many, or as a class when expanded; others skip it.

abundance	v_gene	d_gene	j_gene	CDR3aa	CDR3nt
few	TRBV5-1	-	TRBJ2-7	CASSLGNRGTSYEQYF	TGCGCCAGCAGCTTAGGGAATCGGGGGACCTCCTACGAGCAGTACTTC
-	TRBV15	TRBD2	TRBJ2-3	CATSRDSGGYTDTQYF	TGTGCCACCAGCAGAGATTCGGGGGGGTACACAGATACGCAGTATTTT
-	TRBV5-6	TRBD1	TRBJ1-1	CASSGTGTGGTEAFF	TGTGCCAGCAGCGGAACCGGGACAGGGGGCACTGAAGCTTTCTTT
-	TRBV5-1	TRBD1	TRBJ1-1	CASSSVPGQGLNTEAFF	TGCGCCAGCAGCAGCGTCCCGGGACAGGGACTGAACACTGAAGCTTTCTTT
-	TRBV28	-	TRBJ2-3	CASSPGGGQDTQYF	TGTGCCAGCAGTCCAGGGGGAGGACAAGATACGCAGTATTTT
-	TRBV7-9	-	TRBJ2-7	CASSSGEFAGDNYEQYF	TGTGCCAGCAGCTCCGGTGAGTTTGCGGGCGACAACTACGAGCAGTACTTC
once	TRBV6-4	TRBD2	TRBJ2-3	CASSPLAGSTDTQYF	TGTGCCAGCAGTCCCCTAGCGGGAAGCACAGATACGCAGTATTTT
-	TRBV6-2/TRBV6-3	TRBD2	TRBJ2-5	CASSYPRTSGSSRETQYF	TGTGCCAGCAGTTACCCCCGGACTAGCGGGAGTTCGAGAGAGACCCAGTACTTC
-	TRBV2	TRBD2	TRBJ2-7	CASSLSGSSYEQYF	TGTGCCAGCAGTCTGAGCGGGAGCTCCTACGAGCAGTACTTC
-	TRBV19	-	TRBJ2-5	CASSRVAVQETQYF	TGTGCCAGTAGTCGGGTGGCAGTACAAGAGACCCAGTACTTC
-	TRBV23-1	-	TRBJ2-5	CASSQSVRPLGLGLVETQYF	TGCGCCAGCAGTCAATCGGTCAGGCCACTCGGTTTGGGTCTTGTGGAGACCCAGTACTTC
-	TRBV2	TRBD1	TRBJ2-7	CASSDTPTGVFEYEQYF	TGTGCCAGCAGCGATACACCCACAGGGGTTTTTGAGTACGAGCAGTACTTC
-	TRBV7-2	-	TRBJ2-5	CASSLQGSETQYF	TGTGCCAGCAGCTTACAGGGTTCGGAGACCCAGTACTTC
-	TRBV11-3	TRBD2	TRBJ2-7	CASSEGLAGDYEQYF	TGTGCCAGCAGCGAAGGACTAGCGGGGGACTACGAGCAGTACTTC
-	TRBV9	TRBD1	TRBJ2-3	CASSPGTGGFRGTDTQYF	TGTGCCAGCAGCCCAGGGACAGGGGGCTTCCGTGGCACAGATACGCAGTATTTT
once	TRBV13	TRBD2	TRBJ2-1	CASSLRTSGYNEQFF	TGTGCCAGCAGCTTACGGACTAGCGGTTACAATGAGCAGTTCTTC
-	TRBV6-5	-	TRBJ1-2	CASSPKQFNYGYTF	TGTGCCAGCAGTCCCAAACAGTTTAACTATGGCTACACCTTC
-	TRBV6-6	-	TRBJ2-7	CASSYETVDYEQYF	TGTGCCAGCAGTTACGAGACAGTAGATTACGAGCAGTACTTC
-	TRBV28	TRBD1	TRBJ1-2	CASSSPGQGIDGYTF	TGTGCCAGCAGTTCGCCGGGACAGGGGATCGATGGCTACACCTTC
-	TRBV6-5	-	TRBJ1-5	CASRQLYSNQPQHF	TGTGCCAGCCGACAGCTTTATAGCAATCAGCCCCAGCATTTT